This is a list of T cell receptor beta chains from one sample in a study of OX40 agonist ivuxolimab in advanced cancers. The table came from immunoSEQ multiplex PCR; TCRdb's copy has only in-frame clones and leaves some out. The sample records fewer than 130,000 clones, approximately 89% being singletons. This sample comprised CD4+ or CD8+ T cells sorted from blood, obtained in a trial of the OX40 agonist ivuxolimab. The receptors here all came from an adult with an advanced solid tumor such as melanoma, head and neck, liver or kidney cancer. CDR3s include the opening cysteine and the closing phenylalanine or tryptophan. D genes are given only for firm matches. Some rows mark clone size as missing; the rest say once, few, many or name a class of expanded clone.

d_call	v_call	clone_size	j_call	cdr3_nt	cdr3_aa
TRBD2	TRBV27	NA	TRBJ2-1	TGTGCCAGCAGCCGAAGGAGGACTAGCAGCTACAATGAGCAGTTCTTC	CASSRRRTSSYNEQFF
TRBD1	TRBV5-1	NA	TRBJ1-1	TGCGCCAGCAGCCGGGGACAGACGAACACTGAAGCTTTCTTT	CASSRGQTNTEAFF
TRBD1	TRBV18	NA	TRBJ1-2	TGTGCCAGCTCCTCGGGACAGGGAGCTGGCTACACCTTC	CASSSGQGAGYTF
NA	TRBV7-3	few	TRBJ1-1	TGTGCCAGCAGCTTGGACGGATACACTGAAGCTTTCTTT	CASSLDGYTEAFF
NA	TRBV4-3	once	TRBJ1-2	TGCGCCAGCAGCCAAGCGGGGGCGTATGGCTACACCTTC	CASSQAGAYGYTF
NA	TRBV5-8	NA	TRBJ1-5	TGTGCCAGCAGGGCGAAGGGGGTCAATCAGCCCCAGCATTTT	CASRAKGVNQPQHF
TRBD1	TRBV5-1	NA	TRBJ2-7	TGCGCCAGCAGCTTGGCTTCCGGGACAGGATCCTACGAGCAGTACTTC	CASSLASGTGSYEQYF
TRBD1	TRBV4-2	once	TRBJ1-4	TGTGCCAGCAGTGGACAGGGGAATGAAAAACTGTTTTTT	CASSGQGNEKLFF
TRBD1	TRBV5-1	NA	TRBJ2-7	TGCGCCAGCAGCTTGGGGGACAGGGTTTCCTACGAGCAGTACTTC	CASSLGDRVSYEQYF
NA	TRBV6-5	NA	TRBJ1-3	TGTGCCAGCAGCTCTGACGGTGCCTCTGGAAACACCATATATTTT	CASSSDGASGNTIYF
TRBD1	TRBV4-3	NA	TRBJ1-4	TGCGCCAGCAGCCAGGCCGGGACAGGGAAGGAAAAACTGTTTTTT	CASSQAGTGKEKLFF
NA	TRBV7-2	NA	TRBJ1-4	TGTGCCAGCAGCTTAGTTCCTGAAAAACTGTTTTTT	CASSLVPEKLFF
NA	TRBV7-3	NA	TRBJ2-6	TGTGCCAGCAGCTTAAGGGCAGGGACTGGGGCCAACGTCCTGACTTTC	CASSLRAGTGANVLTF
NA	TRBV30	NA	TRBJ1-1	TGTGCCGCTAAACGACGGTCGAACACTGAAGCTTTCTTT	CAAKRRSNTEAFF
TRBD1	TRBV27	once	TRBJ1-5	TGTGCCAGCAGTTCTCGAAGGCCGGGACAGGGGGCTTTGGGGGATCAGCCCCAGCATTTT	CASSSRRPGQGALGDQPQHF
NA	TRBV27	NA	TRBJ1-2	TGTGCCAGCAGTTTACTCCAGGGCAACTATGGCTACACCTTC	CASSLLQGNYGYTF
NA	TRBV18	NA	TRBJ2-5	TGTGCCAGCTCACAAAACCAAGAGACCCAGTACTTC	CASSQNQETQYF
NA	TRBV5-4	NA	TRBJ1-4	TGTGCCAGCAGACGGTTTCCTGGTAATGAAAAGCTGTTTTTT	CASRRFPGNEKLFF
NA	TRBV19	once	TRBJ1-1	TGTGCCAGTACCCTCGCGGGAGAAGGCACTGAAGCTTTCTTT	CASTLAGEGTEAFF
TRBD2	TRBV18	NA	TRBJ2-3	TGTGCCAGCTCACTTAGGACTAGCGGGAGTCAAGGCACAGATACGCAGTATTTT	CASSLRTSGSQGTDTQYF
NA	TRBV5-4	NA	TRBJ1-1	TGTGCCAGCAGCTTTACAGAACCGAACACTGAAGCTTTCTTT	CASSFTEPNTEAFF
NA	TRBV19	NA	TRBJ1-2	TGTGCCAGTAGCCCCGAAGGGAAGGCCTGGACAGTCCCAAACTATGGCTACACCTTC	CASSPEGKAWTVPNYGYTF